The 23 T cell receptor beta chains below were found in one sample sequenced in a study of identical twins. One entry per CDR3 protein, called by TCRdb with MiXCR from the 5' RACE reads. The data hold approximately 550,000 distinct CDR3 sequences, with more than 20% observed a single time. These data are also associated with another study on yellow fever vaccine responses in identical twins.

Sequences were obtained from CD4+ T cells sorted from blood. Source of these receptors: a woman between 18 and 29 years old in good health.

J is TRBJ2-1 and V is TRBV28; D could derive from TRBD1 or TRBD2 (5 bases each). Germline loops: CDR1 MDHEN, CDR2 SYDVKM. The ends were cut back, 5 bases at V and 11 bases at J, with 13 bases in the middle. The CDR3 sequence is 12 residues long. The CDR3 protein is CASSTSGAKQFF. The DNA for the CDR3 is TGTGCCAGCAGTACTTCCGGGGCCAAGCAGTTCTTC.

The chain joins TRBV11-1 to TRBJ2-3; possible D gene TRBD2, 5 bases. V was trimmed by 2 bases and J by 3 bases, leaving 24 bases between them. The CDR3 runs 19 residues. The germline V gene has CDR1 SGHAT and CDR2 FQDESV (reference sequence). CDR3 amino acids: CASSLIGRLRVRGTDTQYF. CDR3 in DNA: TGTGCCAGCAGCTTAATTGGCAGGTTGAGGGTTCGTGGGACAGATACGCAGTATTTT.

In its sample, this clonotype was seen a few times. The chain joins TRBV3-1 to TRBJ1-5, with D hard to call. The CDR3 is 15 residues long. Trimming removed 1 base at V and 11 bases at J, with 18 bases between. Germline CDR1 and CDR2: LGHDT and YNNKEL (reference sequence). The CDR3 DNA sequence: TGTGCCAGCAGCCAAGGGAGGGTATCGGAGTATGCCCAGCATTTT. Its translation: CASSQGRVSEYAQHF.

This clonotype was observed a few times. V gene TRBV12-3 or TRBV12-4 combines with J gene TRBJ2-1; D is unclear. Trimming pared 0 bases from V and 7 bases from J, leaving 19 bases between. The length of the CDR3 is 17 residues. This CDR3 reads CASSLARLSLGWNEQFF. CDR3 in DNA: TGTGCCAGCAGTTTAGCCAGGTTGTCCCTCGGATGGAATGAGCAGTTCTTC.

This clonotype showed up just a few times. This chain joins TRBV7-6 and TRBJ1-2; maybe TRBD1 (6 bases). The CDR3 contains 13 residues. Trimming cost V 1 base and J 7 bases, with 10 bases left between them. Germline CDR1 reads SGHVS; CDR2 reads FNYEAQ. CDR3 nucleotide sequence: TGTGCCAGCAGCTTAGACAGGGCTATTGGCTACACCTTC. This encodes CASSLDRAIGYTF.

The chain joins TRBV7-2 to TRBJ2-3, with D tentatively TRBD1 or TRBD2 (6 bases each). Germline values: CDR1 SGHTA, CDR2 FQGNSA. With 5 bases removed from V and 6 bases from J, the gap between germline ends came to 21 bases. This CDR3 contains 16 residues. The CDR3 protein is CASSALGGGAGDTQYF. CDR3 nucleotides: TGTGCCAGCAGCGCCCTCGGAGGGGGAGCAGGGGATACGCAGTATTTT.

This clonotype was detected only a few times. The chain links TRBV11-3 to TRBJ2-5, with D hard to call. The CDR3 has 13 residues. CDR1 SGHNT and CDR2 YENEEA come from the germline V gene. With 5 bases removed from V and 5 bases from J, the gap between germline ends came to 12 bases. This CDR3 reads CASSLPQEETQYF. CDR3 nucleotide sequence: TGTGCCAGCAGCCTTCCTCAGGAGGAGACCCAGTACTTC.

The CDR3 reads CASSADRGNQPQHF. The CDR3 DNA is TGTGCCAGCAGCGCGGATCGGGGCAATCAGCCCCAGCATTTT. This rearrangement joins TRBV7-2 to TRBJ1-5; D is unresolved. The CDR3 contains 14 residues. Germline CDR1 and CDR2: SGHTA and FQGNSA. The V gene lost 5 bases and the J gene lost 2 bases, with 10 bases spanning the gap.

This clonotype was picked up a small number of times. The genes are TRBV20-1 and TRBJ1-5, with 7 bases lining up with TRBD1. This CDR3 has 16 amino acids. V lost 4 bases to trimming and J lost 3 bases; unmatched junction nucleotides: 12. Per the germline V gene, CDR1 is DFQATT and CDR2 is SNEGSKA (reference sequence). The CDR3, as DNA: TGCAGTGCTACCGATGGGACAGCCGAAATCAATCAGCCCCAGCATTTT. The encoded protein is CSATDGTAEINQPQHF.

The CDR3 spells CSAGGAYTGELFF. CDR3 in DNA: TGCAGTGCTGGGGGGGCCTACACCGGGGAGCTGTTTTTT. The V call is TRBV20-1, the J call TRBJ2-2; tentative D call: TRBD2 (7 bases). Germline V gives CDR1 DFQATT, CDR2 SNEGSKA (reference sequence). The CDR3 is made up of 13 amino acids. Between the trimmed V and J ends, which lost 5 bases and 3 bases, there was a span of 10 bases.

The CDR3 protein is CASSLGQGRKTQYF. Written as DNA, the CDR3 is TGTGCCAGCAGCTTAGGCCAGGGGAGGAAGACCCAGTACTTC. The chain recombines TRBV7-6 with TRBJ2-5, with D perhaps given as TRBD1 or TRBD2 (6 bases each). The CDR3 sequence is 14 residues long. Germline loops: CDR1 SGHVS, CDR2 FNYEAQ. V was trimmed by 1 base and J by 6 bases, leaving 12 bases between them.

This clonotype was detected a few times. The chain combines TRBV6-2 or TRBV6-3 with TRBJ2-7, with D maybe TRBD2 (5 bases). Germline-derived CDR1 and CDR2 are MNHEY and SVGEGT. Trimming left V 0 bases short and J 2 bases short, with 17 bases between. The CDR3 covers 17 residues. Here the CDR3 reads CASSYSMRDRDTYEQYV. In DNA, the CDR3 is TGTGCCAGCAGTTACTCGATGAGGGATAGGGATACCTACGAGCAGTACGTC.

The rearrangement joins TRBV11-1 to TRBJ2-1; 15 bases match TRBD2. CDR1 and CDR2 (germline): SGHAT, FQDESV (reference sequence). V lost 6 bases to trimming and J lost 15 bases; unmatched junction nucleotides: 9. The CDR3 totals 14 residues. As DNA, the CDR3 is TGTGCCAGCAGGTCTCCGGGACTAGCGGGGGGAAGGTTCTTC. This encodes CASRSPGLAGGRFF.

V gene TRBV4-1 combines with J gene TRBJ2-7; D uncertain. The CDR3 consists of 15 residues. Germline V lookup: CDR1 MGHRA, CDR2 YSYEKL. V gave up 1 base and J gave up 2 bases, with 12 bases separating them. In nucleotides, the CDR3 is TGCGCCAGCAGCCAAGTGGGTAGCAACCCCTACGAGCAGTACTTC. The encoded protein is CASSQVGSNPYEQYF.

This clonotype turned up a few times. The chain is built from TRBV6-8 and TRBJ2-7; TRBD2 might be the D (6 bases). V lost 7 bases to trimming and J lost 3 bases, with 19 bases between them. The CDR3 runs 15 residues. Germline CDR1 and CDR2: MNHGY and SAAAGT. CDR3 sequence reads: CASMGDRLGGYEQYF. The DNA for the CDR3 is TGTGCCAGCATGGGTGACCGACTGGGGGGCTACGAGCAGTACTTC.

A note on this clonotype: The junction departs from germline at one end; a sequencing error may be responsible. CDR3 in amino acids: CASSQEGAENIQYF. The CDR3 DNA reads as TGTGCCAGCAGTCAAGAGGGGGCGGAAAACATTCAGTACTTC. The chain links TRBV3-1 to TRBJ2-4; 7 bases line up with TRBD1. This CDR3 spans 14 amino acids. From germline, CDR1 is LGHDT and CDR2 YNNKEL (reference sequence). Full variable domain (outside the CDR3, taken from reference TRBV3-1 and TRBJ2-4): DTAVSQTPKYLVTQMGNDKSIKCEQNLGHDTMYWYKQDSKKFLKIMFSYNNKELIINETVPNRFSPKSPDKAHLNLHINSLELGDSAVYFCASSQEGAENIQYFGAGTRLSVL.

The chain has TRBV27 and TRBJ1-6; weak D call: TRBD1 (6 bases). Germline V lookup: CDR1 MNHEY, CDR2 SMNVEV (reference sequence). The germline V and J ends were trimmed by 6 bases and 6 bases, with 12 bases remaining between them. The CDR3 length is 14 residues. The CDR3 here is CASSQGTFNSPLHF. For the CDR3, the DNA is TGTGCCAGCAGCCAGGGGACTTTTAATTCACCCCTCCACTTT.

This clonotype was counted between two and nine times. The rearrangement joins TRBV3-1 to TRBJ2-3; 13 positions agree with TRBD2. The CDR3 spans 14 residues. Trimming removed 3 bases from V and 8 bases from J; junction bases left unmatched: 2. Germline V gene lookup returns CDR1 LGHDT and CDR2 YNNKEL (reference sequence). The chain's CDR3 is CASSHGLAGATQYF. In DNA, the CDR3 is TGTGCCAGCAGCCACGGACTAGCGGGAGCTACGCAGTATTTT.

This clonotype has only a few counts. The chain employs TRBV29-1 and TRBJ2-1; 9 nucleotides match TRBD2. V lost 3 bases, J lost 9 bases, and 15 bases stayed unmatched. Germline V gives CDR1 SQVTM, CDR2 ANQGSEA. The CDR3 has 16 amino acids. CDR3 region: CSVDQRGRAVGGEQFF. The CDR3 coding sequence is TGCAGCGTTGATCAGCGCGGGAGGGCCGTAGGTGGTGAGCAGTTCTTC.

This clonotype showed up many times. The rearrangement joins TRBV12-3 or TRBV12-4 to TRBJ1-5, with D unclear. The CDR3 sequence is 14 residues long. V lost 6 bases and J lost 4, with 13 bases in between. The DNA of the CDR3 is TGTGCCAGCAGCCCCCACAGAGGTAATCAGCCCCAGCATTTT. Translation gives CASSPHRGNQPQHF.

V usage is TRBV20-1 and J usage is TRBJ2-1; perhaps TRBD1 as D (5 bases). The CDR3 consists of 17 residues. Deletions cut 1 base from V and 0 bases from J, with 16 bases between. The germline V gene has CDR1 DFQATT and CDR2 SNEGSKA (reference sequence). CDR3 region: CSARGQGTSYSYNEQFF. The CDR3 DNA is TGCAGTGCTAGAGGGCAGGGTACGAGCTACTCCTACAATGAGCAGTTCTTC.

The rearrangement links TRBV15 to TRBJ2-7; D is uncertain. Germline loops: CDR1 LNHNV, CDR2 YYDKDF (reference sequence). The CDR3 is made up of 16 amino acids. V was clipped by 1 base and J by 7 bases, with 20 bases between them. CDR3 nucleotides: TGTGCCACCAGCAGAGTAGTCGGTGCGACCGTAGGAGAGCAGTACTTC. Translating it yields CATSRVVGATVGEQYF.

This chain links TRBV24-1 with TRBJ2-3, with D hard to call. Germline V lookup: CDR1 KGHDR, CDR2 SFDVKD. Between the trimmed V and J ends, which lost 4 bases and 5 bases, there was a span of 9 bases. This CDR3 has 13 amino acids. For the CDR3, the DNA is TGTGCCACCAGTGAATACACGAGAGATACGCAGTATTTT. Amino acids: CATSEYTRDTQYF.